The present T cell receptor beta chain was sequenced within a study of blood T cell repertoires in COVID-19 (TCRdb year 2020). Study-wide context: Collaborator samples came from the United States, Italy and Spain and covered acute and convalescent phases of COVID-19. Subjects who had been exposed to COVID-19, were actively infected with it, or had recovered from it provided the deeply sampled blood TCRbeta repertoires that made up the dataset. A freely available public database, intended as a resource for researchers studying the immune response to SARS-CoV-2, is where the repertoires were released. Where available, HLA class I and class II types were taken from metadata supplied by the sample provider and were not determined by assay-based typing. The prospective study material was composed of cDNA or gDNA derived from T cells, B-cell-depleted T cells, or PBMCs. The samples were drawn from the first 160 participants of the ongoing ImmuneRACE study and from roughly 1,300 subjects provided by 6 global collaborators. A de-identified subject ID, COVID-19 status, age in years and sex were almost always included in the sample metadata.

A word on this clone: Its antigen is still unknown. No much larger clone exists at a distance of one base, and base qualities are not known.

TCRbeta CDR3 regions were amplified from genomic DNA by means of the immunoSEQ Assay, a bias-controlled multiplex PCR. The authors processed their data as follows. The number of nucleated cells in each sample was estimated by amplification of reference gene primers within the assay. Sequence reads were collapsed and filtered to measure the absolute abundance of every unique TCRbeta CDR3 rearrangement. Productive Simpson clonality was computed per sample as the square root of Simpson's diversity index over productive rearrangements. As stored in TCRdb, this immuneACCESS dataset retains in-frame rearrangements with V and J assigned. A fraction of the clones does not appear; measured against another copy, unresolved V genes explain less than half of the discrepancy, and the remainder lacks a known reason. The DNA gave D and trimming, while V, J and clone size come from that table. The sample data list under 350,000 clones, and roughly 85% of these were observed just once. The biggest ten clones account for about 7% of the sample.

General findings and caveats noted by the study authors: The amount of clinical and demographic metadata varied by source and participant and was provided uncurated.

Each collaborating institution followed its own protocols to collect whole blood in K2EDTA tubes. For TCRbeta analysis, collaborators shipped samples in one of three forms: frozen whole blood, isolated PBMCs, or DNA extracted from either of those sample types. CDR1 SGHDT and CDR2 YYEEEE are derived from the germline V gene. Here V drops 4 bases and J drops 1 base, and the junction holds 7 bases not matched to any gene. Inclusive of the bounding cysteine and phenylalanine, the CDR3 is 17 residues long. Kept here is only the CDR3 DNA, which spans 51 bases and is read in frame from base 1. Rearrangement joined TRBV5-6 to TRBJ1-6; 8 of the junction bases match TRBD1. The sequence derives from a human donor in a cohort sampled during active COVID-19. The sequenced sample consisted of peripheral blood. The nucleotides read TGTGCCAGCAGCCCACCAGGGGGCGCTTCCTATAATTCACCCCTCCACTTT. It translates to CASSPPGGASYNSPLHF. Where the CDR3 stops, the reference TRBV5-6 and TRBJ1-6 genes take over; the full variable domain is DAGVTQSPTHLIKTRGQQVTLRCSPKSGHDTVSWYQQALGQGPQFIFQYYEEEERQRGNFPDRFSGHQFPNYSSELNVNALLLGDSALYLCASSPPGGASYNSPLHFGNGTRLTVT.